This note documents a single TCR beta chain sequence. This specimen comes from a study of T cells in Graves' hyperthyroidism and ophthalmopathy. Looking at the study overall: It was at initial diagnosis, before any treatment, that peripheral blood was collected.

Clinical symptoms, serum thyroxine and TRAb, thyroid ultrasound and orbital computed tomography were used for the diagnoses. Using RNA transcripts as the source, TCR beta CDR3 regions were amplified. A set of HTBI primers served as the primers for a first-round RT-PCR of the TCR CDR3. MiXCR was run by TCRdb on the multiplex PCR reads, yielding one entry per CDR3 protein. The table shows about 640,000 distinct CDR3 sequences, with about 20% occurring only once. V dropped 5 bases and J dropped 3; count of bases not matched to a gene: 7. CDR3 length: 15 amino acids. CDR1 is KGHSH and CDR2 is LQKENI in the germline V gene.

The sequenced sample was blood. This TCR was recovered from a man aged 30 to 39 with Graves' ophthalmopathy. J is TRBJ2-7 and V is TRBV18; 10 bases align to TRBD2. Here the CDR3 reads CASSELGTSDYEQYF. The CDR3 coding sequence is TGTGCCAGCTCAGAACTCGGGACTAGCGACTACGAGCAGTACTTC. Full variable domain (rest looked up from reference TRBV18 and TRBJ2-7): NAGVMQNPRHLVRRRGQEARLRCSPMKGHSHVYWYRQLPEEGLKFMVYLQKENIIDESGMPKERFSAEFPKEGPSILRIQQVVRGDSAAYFCASSELGTSDYEQYFGPGTRLTVT.